These 30 T cell receptor beta chains were all obtained from the same sample, sequenced in a study of tumor-infiltrating lymphocytes in primary liver carcinoma (dated by TCRdb to about 2017). The sequencer was an Illumina HiSeq 2500. Using a constant-region primer and ProtoScript II reverse transcriptase, TCRbeta-specific cDNA was reverse-transcribed from about 540 ng total RNA. Three nested multiplex PCR rounds, following a slightly modified ARM-PCR procedure, were used to build the TCRbeta libraries. The first two PCR rounds used multiplex TRBV1-TRBV30 forward primers with a Cbeta reverse primer, each for about 9 cycles. TCRdb reprocessed the public reads (quality trimming at Q25 with fastp, clone calling with MiXCR) and kept in-frame beta chains. Identical CDR3 proteins give one entry, which carries the most common genes and DNA. The sample contains 65,000 to 80,000 distinct CDR3 sequences, approximately 74% of them found a single time. About a quarter of the sample belongs to the ten largest clones.

Total RNA and DNA were co-extracted without cell sorting from 20-30 mg of bulk tissue using the AllPrep DNA/RNA mini kit. The specimen sequenced was liver tumor tissue from sampling region 4. Sample cell subset or site, as interpreted from the label and publication: tumor region T4, right-lateral pole. All receptors come from a man aged 40-49 years with primary liver carcinoma and hepatitis B virus infection.

As to this clonotype: The germline gene is not matched at one end of the junction; a read error may be the cause. This chain joins TRBV29-1 and TRBJ2-7, with 9 nucleotides matching TRBD2. The CDR3 loop spans 16 amino acids. The germline V gene has CDR1 SQVTM and CDR2 ANQGSEA. CDR3 DNA sequence: TGCGGCGTCACATCCGGGCCTAGCGGGAATGGATCCGAGCAGTACTTC. Translation: CGVTSGPSGNGSEQYF.

The rearrangement uses TRBV6-5 and TRBJ2-1; tentatively, D is TRBD1 (5 bases). V was shortened by 6 bases and J by 7 bases, with 25 bases between the two germline ends. CDR3 length: 17 residues. Germline V gene data show CDR1 as MNHEY and CDR2 as SVGAGI. The DNA of the CDR3 is TGTGCCAGCAGCTCCAGGCAAGGGGCACTACAGTTAAATGAGCAGTTCTTC. Translated, it gives CASSSRQGALQLNEQFF.

The gene calls are TRBV6-6 and TRBJ2-3; 7 nucleotides align to TRBD1. V shed 7 bases and J 4 bases; nucleotides not matched to a gene: 11. Germline CDR1 MNHNY, CDR2 SVGAGI (reference sequence). The CDR3 totals 15 residues. CDR3 protein: CASNLGQVYADTQYF. DNA for the CDR3: TGTGCCAGCAATCTCGGACAGGTGTACGCAGATACGCAGTATTTT.

Concerning this clonotype: Sequence at one end of the junction differs from germline and may be a read error. V and J are TRBV5-1 and TRBJ2-2; the match to TRBD2 covers 8 bases. The CDR3 runs to 15 residues. CDR1 and CDR2 from the germline V gene are SGHRS and YFSETQ. This chain's CDR3 is CASSLVAGPTGKLFF. CDR3 in DNA: TGCGCCAGCAGCTTGGTAGCGGGGCCAACCGGGAAGCTGTTTTTT. The whole variable domain, filled in from reference TRBV5-1 and TRBJ2-2, reads KAGVTQTPRYLIKTRGQQVTLSCSPISGHRSVSWYQQTPGQGLQFLFEYFSETQRNKGNFPGRFSGRQFSNSRSEMNVSTLELGDSALYLCASSLVAGPTGKLFFGEGSRLTVL.

This clonotype turned up a few times. The chain uses TRBV2 and TRBJ2-5, with a tentative D call TRBD1 (6 bases). Trimming cost V 7 bases and J 1 base, with 13 bases left between them. Per the germline V gene, CDR1 is SNHLY and CDR2 is FYNNEI. The CDR3 is made up of 14 amino acids. CDR3 loop: CASMPGHLQETQYF. Written as DNA, the CDR3 is TGTGCCAGCATGCCGGGACATCTCCAAGAGACCCAGTACTTC. The variable domain in full, completed from reference TRBV2 and TRBJ2-5, reads EPEVTQTPSHQVTQMGQEVILRCVPISNHLYFYWYRQILGQKVEFLVSFYNNEISEKSEIFDDQFSVERPDGSNFTLKIRSTKLEDSAMYFCASMPGHLQETQYFGPGTRLLVL.

This clonotype has only one observation. A read error may be the cause here, since a much bigger clone is one base away. This chain uses TRBV28 with TRBJ2-7; 7 bases are shared with TRBD2. Germline V lookup: CDR1 MDHEN, CDR2 SYDVKM. V lost 6 bases and J lost 6; bases outside the gene matches: 8. This CDR3 is 13 amino acids long. The CDR3 sequence: CASRRLAGGEQYF. The CDR3 bases are TGTGCCAGCAGACGACTAGCCGGAGGCGAGCAGTACTTC.

As concerns this clonotype: This may arise from a read error, as a much more abundant clone is one base away. The V and J genes are TRBV20-1 and TRBJ2-1; 14 bases fit TRBD2. The CDR3 sequence is 16 residues long. The V gene's germline CDR1 is DFQATT and CDR2 SNEGSKA (reference sequence). DNA of the CDR3: TGCAATGCCCAGACTAGCGGGAGGGCCACCTACAATGAGCAGTTCTTC. Its translation: CNAQTSGRATYNEQFF.

Concerning this clonotype: The CDR3 ends on some other residue instead of the conserved phenylalanine or tryptophan, so this is likely a read error. The chain links TRBV11-2 to TRBJ2-3; D is uncertain. The CDR3 covers 15 residues. From germline, CDR1 is SGHAT and CDR2 FQNNGV. DNA of the CDR3: TGTGCCAGCAGCTTTCAGGCTTCTAGAACAGATATGCAGTATCTT. This gives the protein CASSFQASRTDMQYL.

In regard to this clonotype: The germline gene is not matched at one end of the junction; a read error may be the cause. The J gene is TRBJ2-7, the V gene TRBV7-8; D is undetermined. Germline CDR1 reads SGHVS; CDR2 reads FQNEAQ. The CDR3 is made up of 15 amino acids. CDR3 sequence reads: CASSLDLGDSYEQYF. The CDR3 DNA follows: TGTGCCAGCAGTTTAGACCTCGGCGACTCCTACGAGCAGTACTTC.

About this clonotype: This clone may be a read error of a much larger clone one base away. The V and J genes are TRBV6-6 and TRBJ1-2, with 7 bases that match TRBD1. V shed 5 bases, J shed 0 bases, and the junction held 6 bases outside the gene matches. The CDR3 has 15 residues. Germline loops: CDR1 MNHNY, CDR2 SVGAGI (reference sequence). The CDR3, as DNA: TGTGCCAGCAGTCACAGACAGGGAGCTAACTATGGCTACACCTTC. Amino acid sequence: CASSHRQGANYGYTF.

About this clonotype itself: Relative to the germline gene, one junction end is altered; a read error may explain this. The V gene is TRBV29-1, the J gene TRBJ2-7; D perhaps matches TRBD1 (5 bases). The germline V gene encodes CDR1 SQVTM and CDR2 ANQGSEA. There are 14 residues in the CDR3. The chain's CDR3 is CSVDISDTSYELYF. CDR3 DNA: TGCAGCGTTGACATATCGGACACCTCCTACGAGCTGTACTTC.

In its sample, this clonotype was seen many times. This chain joins TRBV28 and TRBJ2-3; TRBD1 might be the D (6 bases). CDR1 MDHEN and CDR2 SYDVKM come from the germline V gene. V was cut by 7 bases and J by 1 base, with 15 bases left in between. CDR3 size: 15 residues. The CDR3 nucleotides read TGTGCCAGCATCGATAGGGGGTGGGGCACAGATACGCAGTATTTT. It is translated as CASIDRGWGTDTQYF.

This clonotype was observed a handful of times. The chain carries TRBV6-1 and TRBJ2-2; D ambiguous. The CDR3 consists of 15 residues. Germline-derived CDR1 and CDR2 are MNHNS and SASEGT. CDR3 sequence: CAVKGPRGNTGELFF. In DNA form, the CDR3 reads TGTGCTGTAAAAGGGCCACGAGGGAACACCGGGGAGCTGTTTTTT.

Points on this clonotype: No conserved phenylalanine or tryptophan is present at the end of the CDR3, so a read error is the likely explanation. V and J are TRBV23-1 and TRBJ1-2; no clear D. TRBV23-1 is identified as an open reading frame with a role that is uncertain. This CDR3 has 16 amino acids. Trimming left V 1 base short and J 4 bases short, with 16 bases between. The CDR3 loop is CASSQCRRQPSYGYTI. The CDR3 region has the DNA TGCGCCAGCAGTCAATGCCGACGTCAGCCCTCCTATGGCTACACCATC.

Concerning this clonotype itself: A much more abundant neighbour one base away suggests this may be a read error. The J gene is TRBJ2-1, the V gene TRBV7-9; D unclear. Per germline, CDR1 SEHNR and CDR2 FQNEAQ (reference sequence). The CDR3 has 11 residues. The CDR3 sequence: CASSSYSEQFF. The CDR3 bases are TGTGCCAGCAGCTCATACAGTGAGCAGTTCTTC.

Regarding this clonotype: A much larger clonotype is one base distant, so this may be a read error. J is TRBJ2-7 and V is TRBV30; 8 bases map to TRBD1. The V segment lost 4 bases and the J segment 3 bases; nucleotides outside the gene matches: 8. This CDR3 is 14 amino acids long. Germline values: CDR1 GTSNPN, CDR2 SVGIG (reference sequence). The CDR3 nucleotides read TGTGCCTGGAATGACCCAGGGGGCGGCTACGAGCAGTACTTC. Its protein product is CAWNDPGGGYEQYF.

This clonotype was seen many times. This chain links TRBV12-3 or TRBV12-4 with TRBJ1-2, with D tentatively TRBD1 (5 bases). V dropped 2 bases and J dropped 1 base, with 8 bases sitting between them. The CDR3 runs 14 residues. The CDR3 sequence: CASSLSQGNYGYTF. Written as DNA, the CDR3 is TGTGCCAGCAGTTTATCTCAGGGTAACTATGGCTACACCTTC.

In the case of this clonotype: The germline gene is not matched at one end of the junction; a read error may be the cause. Written as DNA, the CDR3 is TGTACCAGCAGCTCCTCTAGGGGGCCCAGGGTTCGTAATTCACCCCTCCACTTT. Amino acids: CTSSSSRGPRVRNSPLHF. The chain employs TRBV7-4 and TRBJ1-6, with 7 bases that match TRBD1. The CDR3 covers 18 residues. Germline assignment: CDR1 SGHVT and CDR2 SQSDAQ.

Note on this clonotype: This is likely a read error, given that the CDR3 carries no conserved phenylalanine or tryptophan at its end. Because the CDR3's place on the DNA is in doubt, the DNA is left out and the CDR3 is given as listed by TCRdb. The chain carries TRBV12-3 or TRBV12-4 and TRBJ2-7; the table gives TRBD1 as D, unverified against the DNA. Both ends counted, the CDR3 spans 13 residues. CDR3 sequence: CASSSGQGYEQHL.

As for this clonotype: A clone one base away is much larger, so this may be a read error. The rearrangement joins TRBV28 to TRBJ2-1; D is possibly TRBD1 (6 bases). The CDR3 is 15 residues long. Per the germline V gene, CDR1 is MDHEN and CDR2 is SYDVKM. Trimming removed 6 bases at V and 1 base at J, with 13 bases between. This CDR3 is CASRFGGGSYNEQFF. The CDR3 DNA is TGTGCCAGCAGGTTTGGGGGCGGATCCTACAATGAGCAGTTCTTC.

Worth noting for this clonotype: A much larger clone lies one base from this, so it may be a read error. V and J are TRBV7-9 and TRBJ1-1; D gene unclear. From germline, CDR1 is SEHNR and CDR2 FQNEAQ (reference sequence). This CDR3 comprises 12 residues. The CDR3 reads CASSLAVTETFF. CDR3 sequence (DNA): TGTGCCAGCAGCTTAGCGGTCACTGAAACTTTCTTT.

Points on this clonotype: This may be a read error, as it is one base from a much larger clone. The V call is TRBV7-9, the J call TRBJ2-1; 10 bases align to TRBD2. The germline V gene encodes CDR1 SEHNR and CDR2 FQNEAQ (reference sequence). CDR3 length equals 15 residues. This CDR3 reads CAGSPRTSGVNEQFF. DNA of the CDR3: TGTGCCGGCAGCCCTAGGACTAGCGGAGTCAATGAGCAGTTCTTC.

The table lists this clonotype with many counts. J is TRBJ1-5 and V is TRBV28; 10 bases fit TRBD1. Trimming took 5 bases from V and 5 from J; bases not matched to a gene: 6. The CDR3 contains 15 residues. Germline V lookup: CDR1 MDHEN, CDR2 SYDVKM. CDR3 protein: CASSTPTGGHQPQHF. The CDR3, as DNA: TGTGCCAGCAGTACCCCGACAGGGGGCCATCAGCCCCAGCATTTT.

About this clonotype itself: A much larger clone lies a single base off, so this may be a read error. The chain has TRBV7-9 and TRBJ2-7; 7 bases are shared with TRBD2. This CDR3 has 13 amino acids. With 5 bases clipped from V and 1 base from J, the junction kept 2 bases outside the gene matches. Germline lookup yields CDR1 SEHNR and CDR2 FQNEAQ (reference sequence). CDR3 sequence reads: CASSHSGSYEQYF. CDR3 bases: TGTGCCAGCAGCCATAGCGGGTCCTACGAGCAGTACTTC.

The chain carries TRBV6-5 and TRBJ2-6; possible D gene TRBD2, 5 bases. Germline V gene data show CDR1 as MNHEY and CDR2 as SVGAGI. V lost 11 bases and J lost 17, with 31 bases in between. The CDR3 totals 15 residues. CDR3 sequence (DNA): TGTGCCCCCCCCACTCGGAGGCTCTTGGCCAACATCATGACTTTC. This codes for CAPPTRRLLANIMTF.

A note on this clonotype: One end of the junction is discordant with germline, which a read error may explain. The V gene is TRBV6-5, the J gene TRBJ1-1; D gene uncertain. The CDR3 is 14 residues long. The germline V gene encodes CDR1 MNHEY and CDR2 SVGAGI. Here the CDR3 reads CATSYGGVNTEAFF. The CDR3 nucleotides read TGTGCCACCAGTTATGGCGGGGTGAACACTGAAGCTTTCTTT.

Comments on this clonotype: Without the conserved terminal phenylalanine or tryptophan, this CDR3 likely stems from a read error. The chain links TRBV5-1 to TRBJ2-7, with TRBD2 identical over 10 bases. This CDR3 spans 17 amino acids. Looked up from germline, CDR1 is SGHRS and CDR2 is YFSETQ. Written as DNA, the CDR3 is TGCGCCGGCAGTATCGGGGCTGCTAGCGGGAGTACCTACGAGCAGTACTCC. It specifies CAGSIGAASGSTYEQYS.

This clonotype was seen once. A read error may account for a junction end that differs from germline. The V and J genes are TRBV29-1 and TRBJ2-2; possible D gene TRBD2, 6 bases. There are 12 residues in the CDR3. Germline V CDR1 and CDR2: SQVTM, ANQGSEA. CDR3 sequence: CSVDQELGGLFF. CDR3 sequence (DNA): TGCAGCGTTGACCAAGAGCTCGGGGGGCTGTTTTTT.

This clonotype was recorded many times. In DNA form, the CDR3 reads TGTGCCAGCAGTTCATCCGGGACAGGGGTTCGGGAGCAGTACTTC. It specifies CASSSSGTGVREQYF. V is TRBV12-3 or TRBV12-4 and J is TRBJ2-7; 10 bases align to TRBD1. CDR3 length: 15 residues. V shed 4 bases, J shed 7 bases, and the junction held 10 bases outside the gene matches.

A word on this clonotype: It is likely a read error, because the conserved phenylalanine at the end of the CDR3 is missing. The DNA is left out, because the CDR3 cannot be placed on it with certainty; the CDR3 is given as TCRdb lists it. This chain joins TRBV11-2 and TRBJ2-5; no DNA check was done on the table's D call, TRBD2. Germline CDR1 SGHAT, CDR2 FQNNGV. The CDR3 is 16 residues long, counting both termini. CDR3 amino acids: CSSRSRDSAHQETQYY.